This passage covers 17 T cell receptor beta chains from one sample sequenced in a study of cytomegalovirus exposure and HLA in healthy donors. The PCR ran on 60 Vbeta and 13 Jbeta primers. Sequencing was performed with immunoSEQ multiplex PCR; in TCRdb, only in-frame clones are kept and a portion is missing. This table holds under 150,000 clones, roughly 80% found once. Sequences were obtained from PBMCs. These receptors all come from a woman aged 35 to 49 in good health and CMV-seronegative.

V gene TRBV29-1 combines with J gene TRBJ1-2; D uncertain. The V and J ends lost 4 bases and 7 bases respectively, with 16 bases between them. This CDR3 contains 13 residues. In germline, CDR1 is SQVTM, CDR2 ANQGSEA. The CDR3 region has the DNA TGCAGCGTTGTTGGTCACTCGGCGGGTGGCTACACCTTC. Its translation is CSVVGHSAGGYTF.

The chain links TRBV6-5 to TRBJ1-6, with D tentatively TRBD1 (5 bases). The germline CDR1 and CDR2 sequences are MNHEY and SVGAGI. The CDR3 has 15 residues. The V and J ends lost 1 base and 8 bases respectively, with 12 bases between them. Written as DNA, the CDR3 is TGTGCCAGCAGTTACTGGGGGGTTAGGGATTCACCCCTCCACTTT. It translates to CASSYWGVRDSPLHF.

The gene calls are TRBV2 and TRBJ2-1, with 8 bases matching TRBD1. The CDR3 has 15 amino acids. Germline lookup yields CDR1 SNHLY and CDR2 FYNNEI. V was pared by 4 bases and J by 0 bases, with 2 bases of the junction left unmatched. The CDR3 is CASSGDRSSYNEQFF. CDR3 sequence (DNA): TGTGCCAGCAGTGGGGACAGGAGCTCCTACAATGAGCAGTTCTTC.

This clone was observed a handful of times. The chain recombines TRBV5-1 with TRBJ2-7, with 8 bases fitting TRBD1. After removal of 2 bases from V and 0 bases from J, the junction contained 7 bases not matched to a gene. CDR1 is SGHRS and CDR2 is YFSETQ in the germline V gene. The CDR3 runs to 16 residues. The CDR3 loop is CASSFYSGQGSYEQYF. In DNA, the CDR3 is TGCGCCAGCAGCTTCTACTCTGGACAGGGCTCCTACGAGCAGTACTTC.

This sequence joins TRBV9 and TRBJ2-5, with 15 bases fitting TRBD2. The CDR3 consists of 16 residues. The germline V gene encodes CDR1 SGDLS and CDR2 YYNGEE. V was pared by 3 bases and J by 2 bases, with 2 bases of the junction left unmatched. This CDR3 is CASSGGLAGGQETQYF. In DNA form, the CDR3 reads TGTGCCAGCAGCGGTGGACTAGCGGGGGGGCAAGAGACCCAGTACTTC.

The chain has TRBV27 and TRBJ2-3; 8 nucleotides line up with TRBD2. Germline lookup yields CDR1 MNHEY and CDR2 SMNVEV (reference sequence). The trim removed 5 bases at V and 7 bases at J, leaving 5 bases unmatched. This CDR3 is built from 13 residues. The CDR3 protein is CASSPRTSHTQYF. The CDR3 DNA sequence: TGTGCCAGCAGTCCCCGGACTAGCCATACGCAGTATTTT.

The gene calls are TRBV6-5 and TRBJ2-5; D is perhaps TRBD2 (5 bases). The V gene's germline CDR1 is MNHEY and CDR2 SVGAGI. Trimming pared 4 bases from V and 4 bases from J, leaving 16 bases between. This CDR3 comprises 15 residues. The CDR3: CASSFRGSVGETQYF. CDR3 sequence (DNA): TGTGCCAGCAGTTTCCGCGGGTCCGTCGGAGAGACCCAGTACTTC.

The rearrangement joins TRBV7-9 to TRBJ2-1; TRBD2 matches at 7 bases. This CDR3 has 14 amino acids. The V gene's germline CDR1 is SEHNR and CDR2 FQNEAQ (reference sequence). V shed 5 bases and J 4 bases; nucleotides not matched to a gene: 5. CDR3 residues: CASSRGTIYNEQFF. The CDR3 nucleotides read TGTGCCAGCAGCCGTGGGACTATTTACAATGAGCAGTTCTTC. The variable domain in full, with the rest retrieved from reference TRBV7-9 and TRBJ2-1, is DTGVSQNPRHKITKRGQNVTFRCDPISEHNRLYWYRQTLGQGPEFLTYFQNEAQLEKSRLLSDRFSAERPKGSFSTLEIQRTEQGDSAMYLCASSRGTIYNEQFFGPGTRLTVL.

This rearrangement joins TRBV27 to TRBJ2-7; TRBD2 matches at 8 bases. The germline V gene has CDR1 MNHEY and CDR2 SMNVEV (reference sequence). The ends lost 7 bases at V and 5 bases at J; junction bases unmatched: 4. The length of the CDR3 is 12 residues. DNA of the CDR3: TGTGCCAGCATCGGGAGGGCCGACGAGCAGTACTTC. Translated, it gives CASIGRADEQYF.

This chain uses TRBV12-5 with TRBJ2-1; D is possibly TRBD2 (5 bases). Looked up from germline, CDR1 is LGHNT and CDR2 is FRNRAP. The V and J ends lost 0 bases and 4 bases respectively, with 13 bases between them. The CDR3 loop spans 16 amino acids. The chain's CDR3 is CASGLVRGMGYNEQFF. Here the CDR3 DNA reads TGTGCTAGTGGTTTGGTTCGGGGAATGGGGTACAATGAGCAGTTCTTC.

The chain combines TRBV4-1 with TRBJ1-1; D is possibly TRBD1 (5 bases). The germline gives CDR1 MGHRA, CDR2 YSYEKL. There are 15 residues in the CDR3. Trimming left V 1 base short and J 0 bases short, with 9 bases between. CDR3 bases: TGCGCCAGCAGCCAAGTAGGGGTTATGAACACTGAAGCTTTCTTT. This sequence encodes CASSQVGVMNTEAFF.

The rearrangement links TRBV9 to TRBJ1-2; 9 positions match TRBD1. The CDR3 consists of 17 residues. The ends lost 7 bases at V and 0 bases at J; junction bases unmatched: 13. The germline gives CDR1 SGDLS, CDR2 YYNGEE. CDR3 sequence: CASCAGYRGPTNYGYTF. The CDR3 nucleotides read TGTGCCAGCTGCGCGGGTTACAGGGGGCCGACTAACTATGGCTACACCTTC.

The chain carries TRBV29-1 and TRBJ2-1; 11 nucleotides match TRBD2. The germline CDR1 and CDR2 sequences are SQVTM and ANQGSEA. V lost 5 bases, J lost 7 bases, and 7 bases stayed unmatched. The CDR3 extends over 14 amino acids. CDR3 nucleotides: TGCAGCGTTAGTAGCGGGAGGGCTGGTAATGAGCAGTTCTTC. Its protein product is CSVSSGRAGNEQFF.

The chain's CDR3 is CATTTPGWGGETQYF. The CDR3 DNA reads as TGTGCCACGACTACGCCGGGGTGGGGTGGAGAGACCCAGTACTTC. V is TRBV28 and J is TRBJ2-5; TRBD2 might be the D (5 bases). Germline V lookup: CDR1 MDHEN, CDR2 SYDVKM. The CDR3 extends over 15 amino acids. V shed 10 bases and J shed 4 bases, with 22 bases lying between them.

The rearrangement links TRBV7-6 to TRBJ2-1; 13 bases are shared with TRBD2. With V trimmed by 5 bases and J by 0 bases, 10 bases remained unmatched. Germline-derived CDR1 and CDR2 are SGHVS and FNYEAQ. The CDR3 consists of 19 residues. The chain's CDR3 is CASSPGTSGILSSYNEQFF. CDR3 nucleotide sequence: TGTGCCAGCAGCCCCGGGACTAGCGGGATTCTTAGCTCCTACAATGAGCAGTTCTTC.

The chain combines TRBV15 with TRBJ1-4, with D perhaps TRBD1 (5 bases). CDR1 and CDR2 (germline): LNHNV, YYDKDF (reference sequence). The V gene lost 3 bases and the J gene lost 8 bases, with 16 bases spanning the gap. This CDR3 comprises 15 residues. DNA of the CDR3: TGTGCCACCAGCAGTTGGGGGGGTGAAAAAGAAAAACTGTTTTTT. Amino acid sequence: CATSSWGGEKEKLFF.

This sequence joins TRBV11-2 and TRBJ2-7; D is possibly TRBD2 (5 bases). This CDR3 region has 14 residues. CDR1 is SGHAT, CDR2 FQNNGV, per germline. V was pared by 5 bases and J by 0 bases, with 11 bases between. For the CDR3, the DNA is TGTGCCAGCAGCCAAGGAGGAAGCTCCTACGAGCAGTACTTC. This translates into CASSQGGSSYEQYF.